A single sample gave rise to the 30 T cell receptor beta chains below, sequenced in a study of T cells of healthy individuals (dated by TCRdb to 2017 to 2018). Libraries were prepared through 5' RACE. This sample was sequenced with an Illumina MiSeq. Clones were called with MiXCR by TCRdb after fastp trimmed the public reads at Q25, and only in-frame beta chains were retained. Every entry covers one CDR3 protein and lists the most common genes and DNA from its rows. In this sample the table shows 55,000 to 65,000 distinct CDR3 sequences, about a sixth of which occur a single time. Around 4.5% of the sample comes from the top ten. The receptors derive from a human donor in good health.

The chain links TRBV9 to TRBJ2-5, with D perhaps TRBD2 (6 bases). This CDR3 has 16 residues. CDR1 is SGDLS and CDR2 is YYNGEE in the germline V gene. Trimming cost V 3 bases and J 0 bases, with 15 bases left between them. DNA for the CDR3: TGTGCCAGCAGCGAGGGGCGGGGAGCCTACCAAGAGACCCAGTACTTC. Translating gives CASSEGRGAYQETQYF.

This clonotype was observed many times. The J gene is TRBJ1-4, the V gene TRBV28, with no clear D. Trimming shortened V by 2 bases and J by 5 bases, and 3 bases separated the two germline ends. Germline CDR1 and CDR2: MDHEN and SYDVKM. The CDR3 spans 12 residues. The CDR3 region has the DNA TGTGCCAGCAGTTTAGGAAATGAAAAACTGTTTTTT. Residues: CASSLGNEKLFF.

In its sample, this clonotype was seen many times. The chain uses TRBV6-5 and TRBJ1-2, with D possibly TRBD1 on 5 matching bases. The ends were cut back, 5 bases at V and 8 bases at J, with 18 bases in the middle. The CDR3 length is 14 residues. CDR1 MNHEY and CDR2 SVGAGI come from the germline V gene. CDR3 region: CASSPAGDVRGYTF. CDR3 bases: TGTGCCAGCAGTCCCGCCGGGGACGTGAGAGGCTACACCTTC.

This clonotype was counted many times. The chain carries TRBV3-1 and TRBJ2-3, with D possibly being TRBD2 (6 bases). The CDR3 is 15 residues long. V was shortened by 4 bases and J by 4 bases, with 15 bases between the two germline ends. Germline CDR1 is LGHDT and CDR2 is YNNKEL (reference sequence). Here the CDR3 reads CASSRAGFDSDTQYF. The DNA of the CDR3 is TGTGCCAGCAGCCGGGCGGGGTTTGATTCAGATACGCAGTATTTT.

This clonotype was recorded many times. Germline and junction disagree at one end, which may indicate a read error. This chain connects TRBV7-9 to TRBJ2-7; D might be TRBD2 (5 bases). In germline, CDR1 is SEHNR, CDR2 FQNEAQ (reference sequence). CDR3 size: 13 residues. CDR3 DNA: TGTGCCAGCAGCTTAGCCCCCGAGAGGAGGTATTTCTTC. It encodes CASSLAPERRYFF.

V is TRBV7-9 and J is TRBJ2-7; TRBD2 agrees at 10 bases. The CDR3 has 15 amino acids. CDR1 is SEHNR, CDR2 FQNEAQ, per germline (reference sequence). V lost 3 bases to trimming and J lost 3 bases; unmatched junction nucleotides: 5. CDR3 sequence (DNA): TGTGCCAGCAGCTTCGATAGCGGGGGGATCTACGAGCAGTACTTC. Encoded protein: CASSFDSGGIYEQYF.

The table lists this clonotype with many counts. V usage is TRBV4-1 and J usage is TRBJ1-2, with 7 bases fitting TRBD1. V trimming: 2 bases; J trimming: 5 bases; junction bases outside the gene matches: 14. Germline CDR1 is MGHRA and CDR2 is YSYEKL. The CDR3 spans 17 residues. The CDR3 protein is CASSQTGANLDRYGYTF. The CDR3 DNA follows: TGCGCCAGCAGCCAAACAGGGGCCAACCTTGATCGGTATGGCTACACCTTC.

The rearrangement uses TRBV28 and TRBJ2-3, with TRBD1 identical over 11 bases. The CDR3 spans 15 residues. The V gene end was trimmed by 6 bases and the J gene end by 5 bases; junction bases not matched to a gene: 7. Germline CDR1 reads MDHEN; CDR2 reads SYDVKM. The chain's CDR3 is CASRPRTGGQDTQYF. The CDR3 nucleotides are TGTGCCAGCAGACCTAGGACAGGGGGCCAAGATACGCAGTATTTT.

In its sample, this clonotype was seen a few times. The chain couples TRBV4-3 to TRBJ2-7; D ambiguous. Per the germline V gene, CDR1 is LGHNA and CDR2 is YSLEER. This CDR3 is 17 amino acids long. Trimming left V 0 bases short and J 2 bases short, with 17 bases between. CDR3 loop: CASSQDRWPRHPYEQYF. The CDR3 DNA reads as TGCGCCAGCAGCCAAGATAGGTGGCCGAGACACCCCTACGAGCAGTACTTC.

This clonotype was recorded at least ten times. V is TRBV30 and J is TRBJ2-3; D is possibly TRBD2 (6 bases). V lost 4 bases and J 6 bases, leaving 17 bases between the germline ends. From germline, CDR1 is GTSNPN and CDR2 SVGIG (reference sequence). The CDR3 runs 14 residues. This CDR3 is CAWNLRGGRDTQYF. CDR3 DNA: TGTGCCTGGAATCTGCGGGGAGGACGTGATACGCAGTATTTT.

This clonotype showed up many times. The chain has TRBV19 and TRBJ2-1, with a weak D call TRBD2 (6 bases). The CDR3 length is 13 residues. Per the germline V gene, CDR1 is LNHDA and CDR2 is SQIVND (reference sequence). Trimming cost V 1 base and J 8 bases, with 9 bases left between them. The CDR3 DNA follows: TGTGCCAGTAGTATAGGACTAGACTATGAGCAGTTCTTC. Protein: CASSIGLDYEQFF.

V gene TRBV7-2 combines with J gene TRBJ2-7; D not resolved. CDR1 SGHTA and CDR2 FQGNSA come from the germline V gene. V shed 3 bases and J shed 7 bases, with 7 bases lying between them. This CDR3 is 11 amino acids long. CDR3 in amino acids: CASSFSREQYF. CDR3 sequence (DNA): TGTGCCAGCAGCTTTTCGAGGGAGCAGTACTTC.

This clonotype was counted at least ten times. The chain recombines TRBV7-8 with TRBJ2-6, with no clear D. The germline V gene encodes CDR1 SGHVS and CDR2 FQNEAQ. The CDR3 extends over 19 amino acids. Trimming left V 5 bases short and J 0 bases short, with 20 bases between. The CDR3 sequence: CASSTRAPLIPSGANVLTF. For the CDR3, the DNA is TGTGCCAGCAGCACCCGTGCCCCACTTATCCCCTCTGGGGCCAACGTCCTGACTTTC.

This rearrangement joins TRBV18 to TRBJ1-5; no firm D call. Germline V gene lookup returns CDR1 KGHSH and CDR2 LQKENI. The V and J ends lost 6 bases and 0 bases respectively, with 9 bases between them. CDR3 length: 14 amino acids. The CDR3 spells CASSQGHSNQPQHF. In DNA, the CDR3 is TGTGCCAGCTCCCAAGGTCATAGCAATCAGCCCCAGCATTTT.

V is TRBV6-2 or TRBV6-3 and J is TRBJ2-2, with D tentatively TRBD2 (6 bases). The CDR3 has 15 amino acids. CDR1 is MNHEY and CDR2 is SVGEGT in the germline V gene. With 4 bases removed from V and 4 bases from J, the gap between germline ends came to 13 bases. The CDR3 DNA reads TGTGCCAGCAGTTTCGGGGGAAGTACCACCGGGGAGCTGTTTTTT. It encodes CASSFGGSTTGELFF.

Of note for this clonotype: This may arise from a read error, as a much more abundant clone is one base away. The V and J genes are TRBV11-2 and TRBJ1-2; D may be TRBD1 (6 bases). CDR3 length equals 13 residues. Per the germline V gene, CDR1 is SGHAT and CDR2 is FQNNGV. The CDR3: CASSRGGPYGYIF. Here the CDR3 DNA reads TGTGCCAGCTCTCGAGGGGGGCCCTATGGCTACATCTTC.

This clonotype showed up many times. The chain uses TRBV28 and TRBJ2-1; 8 nucleotides align to TRBD2. Germline lookup yields CDR1 MDHEN and CDR2 SYDVKM. CDR3 length: 16 amino acids. The V and J ends lost 3 bases and 3 bases, in that order; junction bases with no gene match: 7. The CDR3 region has the DNA TGTGCCAGCAGTTTCCCCGGGACTAGGGGCTACAATGAGCAGTTCTTC. Translating gives CASSFPGTRGYNEQFF.

The chain has TRBV3-1 and TRBJ2-3; TRBD2 agrees at 9 bases. Germline lookup yields CDR1 LGHDT and CDR2 YNNKEL (reference sequence). Germline trimming cut 4 bases from V and 1 base from J; bases unmatched to any gene: 3. The CDR3 runs 15 residues. Written as DNA, the CDR3 is TGTGCCAGCAGCCCCCGGACTAGCGGCACAGATACGCAGTATTTT. It codes for CASSPRTSGTDTQYF.

This clonotype was counted at least ten times. J is TRBJ2-6 and V is TRBV29-1; D is unclear. The CDR3 covers 15 residues. Looked up from germline, CDR1 is SQVTM and CDR2 is ANQGSEA. V lost 4 bases and J 0 bases, leaving 10 bases between the germline ends. CDR3 nucleotide sequence: TGCAGCGTTGGCAGACGGTTCTCTGGGGCCAACGTCCTGACTTTC. This gives the protein CSVGRRFSGANVLTF.

This chain joins TRBV29-1 and TRBJ2-3, with a possible D match to TRBD2 (5 bases). This CDR3 contains 14 residues. V lost 5 bases and J lost 1, with 13 bases in between. Germline V gene sequence: CDR1 SQVTM, CDR2 ANQGSEA. The CDR3 here is CSVRKRVGTDTQYF. The CDR3, as DNA: TGCAGCGTTAGGAAGAGGGTGGGCACAGATACGCAGTATTTT.

This clonotype was counted at least ten times. The chain has TRBV11-2 and TRBJ2-7; D is possibly TRBD1 (5 bases). The V gene's germline CDR1 is SGHAT and CDR2 FQNNGV. The CDR3 is 13 residues long. V was pared by 2 bases and J by 3 bases, with 8 bases between. The CDR3 coding sequence is TGTGCCAGCAGCTTAAGACAGAACTACGAGCAGTACTTC. Amino acid sequence: CASSLRQNYEQYF.

The genes are TRBV20-1 and TRBJ2-3; TRBD2 aligns across 15 bases. V trimming: 0 bases; J trimming: 7 bases; junction bases outside the gene matches: 5. The V gene's germline CDR1 is DFQATT and CDR2 SNEGSKA (reference sequence). The CDR3 runs 16 residues. CDR3 residues: CSARDGLAGGSHTQYF. Written as DNA, the CDR3 is TGCAGTGCTAGAGATGGACTAGCGGGAGGGTCACATACGCAGTATTTT.

This clonotype was observed at least ten times. The V gene is TRBV4-2, the J gene TRBJ2-7, with D unclear. The CDR3 runs 14 residues. Trimming cost V 0 bases and J 3 bases, with 9 bases left between them. Per germline, CDR1 LGHNA and CDR2 YNFKEQ. This CDR3 reads CASSQELGYYEQYF. For the CDR3, the DNA is TGTGCCAGCAGCCAAGAACTGGGATACTACGAGCAGTACTTC.

The V call is TRBV7-9, the J call TRBJ1-4, with D unresolved. Germline V gene sequence: CDR1 SEHNR, CDR2 FQNEAQ (reference sequence). Trimming cost V 5 bases and J 5 bases, with 18 bases left between them. The CDR3 length is 16 residues. Here the CDR3 reads CASSPPFRGANEKLFF. CDR3 in DNA: TGTGCCAGCAGCCCTCCTTTCCGGGGTGCAAATGAAAAACTGTTTTTT.

The sample holds a few counts of this clonotype. At one end, the junction sequence differs from germline, possibly due to a read error. The chain is built from TRBV20-1 and TRBJ1-4; D gene unclear. CDR1 DFQATT and CDR2 SNEGSKA come from the germline V gene (reference sequence). The CDR3 contains 11 residues. CDR3 sequence (DNA): TGCAGTGCTCCCGGCTTGGACGAAATCCGTTTT. Its translation: CSAPGLDEIRF.

This clonotype was seen at least ten times. The rearrangement links TRBV6-4 to TRBJ2-2; no definite D call. V was pared by 2 bases and J by 4 bases, with 5 bases between. Germline CDR1 and CDR2: MRHNA and SNTAGT. The CDR3 runs to 13 residues. CDR3 in amino acids: CASSDSATGELFF. CDR3 DNA sequence: TGTGCCAGCAGTGACAGCGCCACCGGGGAGCTGTTTTTT.

The sample holds many counts of this clonotype. CDR3 DNA: TGTGCCAGCAGTTTAAAAGGAGGGGTAGGGACCCAGTACTTC. This sequence encodes CASSLKGGVGTQYF. V gene TRBV12-3 or TRBV12-4 combines with J gene TRBJ2-5; perhaps TRBD2 as D (6 bases). CDR3 length equals 14 residues. V shed 2 bases and J shed 7 bases, with 14 bases lying between them.

This clonotype appeared many times. The gene calls are TRBV7-2 and TRBJ1-4; D is uncertain. This CDR3 is 14 amino acids long. The V end lost 2 bases, the J end lost 6 bases, and 10 bases lay between the germline ends. Germline V gene sequence: CDR1 SGHTA, CDR2 FQGNSA. DNA for the CDR3: TGTGCCAGCAGCTTAAGTATCATGGATGAAAAACTGTTTTTT. Amino acid sequence: CASSLSIMDEKLFF.

This clonotype was counted only a few times. The V call is TRBV6-2 or TRBV6-3, the J call TRBJ2-7; D possibly matches TRBD1 or TRBD2 (5 bases each). CDR1 and CDR2 from the germline V gene are MNHEY and SVGEGT. The CDR3 extends over 13 amino acids. V lost 8 bases, J lost 3 bases, and 14 bases lay in between. The CDR3 reads CASGPGTLYEQYF. As DNA, the CDR3 is TGTGCCAGCGGACCCGGGACGCTCTACGAGCAGTACTTC.

This clonotype was seen many times. The V and J genes are TRBV2 and TRBJ1-5; no clear D gene. The CDR3 extends over 13 amino acids. The V gene's germline CDR1 is SNHLY and CDR2 FYNNEI. Trimming took off 6 bases at V and 7 bases at J, with 13 bases between the two ends. In nucleotides, the CDR3 is TGTGCCAGCAGCTCCTACTTACGGCAGCCCCAGCATTTT. Encoded protein: CASSSYLRQPQHF.